This T cell receptor (beta chain) was retrieved from a study of T cell changes during pregnancy in multiple sclerosis. V lost 0 bases to trimming and J lost 8 bases; unmatched junction nucleotides: 6. Germline assignment: CDR1 MNHEY and CDR2 SVGAGI. This CDR3 has 15 residues. Clones were read by immunoSEQ multiplex PCR, and TCRdb kept only the in-frame ones, dropping some. The sample records 30,000 to 50,000 clones, around 93% being singletons. The receptor was isolated from a female donor with multiple sclerosis, enrolled in a pregnancy study. The sample here was CD4+ T cells from peripheral blood mononuclear cells, taken after pregnancy. The V call is TRBV6-5, the J call TRBJ1-2, with 10 positions matching TRBD1. The CDR3 region has the DNA TGTGCCAGCAGTTACTCGACAGGGGGCCCTTGGGGCTACACCTTC. Protein product: CASSYSTGGPWGYTF.